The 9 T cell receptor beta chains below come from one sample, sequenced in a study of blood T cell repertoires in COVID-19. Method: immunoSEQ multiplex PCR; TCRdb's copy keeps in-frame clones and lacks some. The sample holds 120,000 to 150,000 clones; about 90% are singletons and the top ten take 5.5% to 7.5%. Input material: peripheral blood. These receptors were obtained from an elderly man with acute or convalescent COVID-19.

Here the CDR3 reads CASSLGVGGSGQPQHF. The CDR3 DNA is TGTGCCAGCAGCTTAGGTGTGGGTGGATCGGGGCAGCCCCAGCATTTT. The chain is built from TRBV11-2 and TRBJ1-5; no firm D call. The CDR3 loop spans 16 amino acids. Germline V lookup: CDR1 SGHAT, CDR2 FQNNGV. Trimming shortened V by 1 base and J by 7 bases, and 17 bases separated the two germline ends.

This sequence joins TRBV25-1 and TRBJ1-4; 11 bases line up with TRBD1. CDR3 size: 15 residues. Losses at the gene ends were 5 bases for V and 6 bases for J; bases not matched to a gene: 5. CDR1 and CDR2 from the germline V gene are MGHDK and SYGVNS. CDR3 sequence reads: CASSLPGQGDEKLFF. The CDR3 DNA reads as TGTGCCAGCAGTTTGCCGGGACAGGGGGATGAAAAACTGTTTTTT.

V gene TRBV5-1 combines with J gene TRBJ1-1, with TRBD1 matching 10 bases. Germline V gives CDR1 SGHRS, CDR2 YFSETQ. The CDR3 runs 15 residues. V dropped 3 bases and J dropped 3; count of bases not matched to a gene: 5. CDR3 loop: CASSWEGQGYTEAFF. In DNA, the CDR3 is TGCGCCAGCAGCTGGGAGGGACAGGGGTACACTGAAGCTTTCTTT.

CDR3 nucleotide sequence: TGTGCCAGCAGTTCCGGGACTAGCGGGTACGAGCAGTACTTC. It codes for CASSSGTSGYEQYF. V is TRBV6-6 and J is TRBJ2-7, with 12 nucleotides matching TRBD2. The length of the CDR3 is 14 residues. Germline-derived CDR1 and CDR2 are MNHNY and SVGAGI (reference sequence). The V segment lost 4 bases and the J segment 4 bases; nucleotides outside the gene matches: 2.

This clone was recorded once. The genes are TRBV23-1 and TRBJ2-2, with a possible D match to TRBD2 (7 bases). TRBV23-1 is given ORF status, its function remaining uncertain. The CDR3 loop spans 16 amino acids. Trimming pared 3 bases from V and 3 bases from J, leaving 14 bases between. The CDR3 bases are TGCGCCAGCAGTCATTGGCGGGGGCGCGACACCGGGGAGCTGTTTTTT. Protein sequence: CASSHWRGRDTGELFF.

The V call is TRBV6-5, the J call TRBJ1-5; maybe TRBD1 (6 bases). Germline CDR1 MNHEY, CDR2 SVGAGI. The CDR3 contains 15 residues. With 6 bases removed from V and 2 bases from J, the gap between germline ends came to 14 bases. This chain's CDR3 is CASSDATGGNQPQHF. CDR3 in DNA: TGTGCCAGCAGCGACGCGACAGGAGGCAATCAGCCCCAGCATTTT.

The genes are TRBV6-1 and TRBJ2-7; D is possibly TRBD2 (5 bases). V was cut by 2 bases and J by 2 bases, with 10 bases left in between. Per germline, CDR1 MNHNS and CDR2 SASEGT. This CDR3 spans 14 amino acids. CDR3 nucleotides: TGTGCCAGCAGTGAACGGGGTCCCACCTACGAGCAGTACTTC. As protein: CASSERGPTYEQYF.

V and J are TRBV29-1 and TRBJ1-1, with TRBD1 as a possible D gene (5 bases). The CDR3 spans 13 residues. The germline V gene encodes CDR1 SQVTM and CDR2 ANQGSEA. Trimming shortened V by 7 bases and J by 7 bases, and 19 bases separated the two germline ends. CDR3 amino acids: CSANRRDGGEAFF. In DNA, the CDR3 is TGCAGCGCCAACCGCAGGGACGGGGGTGAAGCTTTCTTT.

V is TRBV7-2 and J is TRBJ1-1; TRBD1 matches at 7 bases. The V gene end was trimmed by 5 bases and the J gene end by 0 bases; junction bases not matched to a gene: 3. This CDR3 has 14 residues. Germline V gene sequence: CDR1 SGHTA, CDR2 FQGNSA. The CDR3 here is CASSRQGVNTEAFF. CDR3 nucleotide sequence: TGTGCCAGCAGCCGGCAGGGGGTGAACACTGAAGCTTTCTTT.